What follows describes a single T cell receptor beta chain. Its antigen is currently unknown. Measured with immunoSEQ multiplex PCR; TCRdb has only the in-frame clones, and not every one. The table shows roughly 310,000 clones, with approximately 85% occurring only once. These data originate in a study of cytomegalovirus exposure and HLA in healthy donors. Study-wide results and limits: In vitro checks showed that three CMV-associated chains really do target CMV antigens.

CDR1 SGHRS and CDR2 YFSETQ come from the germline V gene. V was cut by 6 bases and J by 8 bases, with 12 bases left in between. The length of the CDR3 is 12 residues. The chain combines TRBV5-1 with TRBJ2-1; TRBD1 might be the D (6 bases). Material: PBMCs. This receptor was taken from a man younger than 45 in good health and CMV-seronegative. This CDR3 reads CASTRPGDEQFF. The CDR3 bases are TGCGCCAGCACCCGCCCAGGGGATGAGCAGTTCTTC.